The 3 T cell receptor beta chains listed next were all sequenced from one sample in a study of blood T cell repertoires in COVID-19. Sequencing was performed with immunoSEQ multiplex PCR; in TCRdb, only in-frame clones are kept and a portion is missing. This sample has roughly 16,000 clones, with almost 90% found just once. Sequencing input: peripheral blood. These receptors all stem from a human donor in a cohort sampled during active COVID-19.

The rearrangement joins TRBV25-1 to TRBJ2-3; 7 bases are a match to TRBD2. The CDR3 has 15 residues. Germline assignment: CDR1 MGHDK and CDR2 SYGVNS. The J segment lost 6 bases and the V segment lost 4 bases, leaving 10 bases of the junction unmatched. This CDR3 is CASSVRREILDTQYF. In DNA, the CDR3 is TGTGCCAGCAGTGTGCGGCGGGAGATCTTGGATACGCAGTATTTT.

V and J are TRBV6-6 and TRBJ1-4; D may be TRBD1 (6 bases). The V gene's germline CDR1 is MNHNY and CDR2 SVGAGI (reference sequence). V was pared by 5 bases and J by 6 bases, with 25 bases between. CDR3 size: 18 residues. The chain's CDR3 is CASSPIGQPKVDDEKLFF. In DNA form, the CDR3 reads TGTGCCAGCAGTCCGATTGGACAGCCAAAAGTTGATGATGAAAAACTGTTTTTT.

Note on this clone: Different DNA sequences within this sample yield the same CDR3. The chain uses TRBV7-9 and TRBJ2-3; TRBD1 is a possible D gene (6 bases). With 5 bases removed from V and 3 bases from J, the gap between germline ends came to 15 bases. This CDR3 is built from 15 residues. Per germline, CDR1 SEHNR and CDR2 FQNEAQ (reference sequence). The CDR3: CASSHNREVTDTQYF. In DNA form, the CDR3 reads TGTGCCAGCAGCCACAACAGGGAAGTGACAGATACGCAGTATTTT. Supplemented by reference TRBV7-9 and TRBJ2-3, the full variable domain reads DTGVSQNPRHKITKRGQNVTFRCDPISEHNRLYWYRQTLGQGPEFLTYFQNEAQLEKSRLLSDRFSAERPKGSFSTLEIQRTEQGDSAMYLCASSHNREVTDTQYFGPGTRLTVL.